These 14 T cell receptor beta chains were sequenced from one sample in a study of blood T cell repertoires in COVID-19. Some clones are missing from TCRdb's copy, which holds only in-frame ones; the method was immunoSEQ multiplex PCR. The data contain hundreds of thousands of clones, over 75% of them seen just once; the ten biggest clones take up roughly 10%. The source material was peripheral blood. The receptor set was obtained from a woman in her sixties or seventies with COVID-19, enrolled during active disease.

This clone appeared once. The chain couples TRBV4-2 to TRBJ1-5; TRBD1 aligns across 7 bases. The CDR3 contains 14 residues. The germline V gene has CDR1 LGHNA and CDR2 YNFKEQ. Unmatched junction bases numbered 4, after V lost 1 base and J lost 7 bases. CDR3 in DNA: TGTGCCAGCAGCCAAGTAACAGGGGTACAGCCCCAGCATTTT. Its protein product is CASSQVTGVQPQHF.

This sequence joins TRBV20-1 and TRBJ2-1, with D hard to call. V was trimmed by 8 bases and J by 0 bases, leaving 5 bases between them. The CDR3 has 11 residues. Germline V lookup: CDR1 DFQATT, CDR2 SNEGSKA (reference sequence). The DNA for the CDR3 is TGCAGTAAGAGCTCCTACAATGAGCAGTTCTTC. This encodes CSKSSYNEQFF.

This rearrangement joins TRBV5-1 to TRBJ2-7, with D possibly matching TRBD2 (5 bases). Deletions cut 0 bases from V and 3 bases from J, with 10 bases between. The germline CDR1 and CDR2 sequences are SGHRS and YFSETQ. There are 14 residues in the CDR3. CDR3 bases: TGCGCCAGCAGCTTGGGCGGACTGCACTACGAGCAGTACTTC. This codes for CASSLGGLHYEQYF.

The chain carries TRBV28 and TRBJ2-5; D possibly corresponds to TRBD1 (5 bases). The CDR3 has 14 amino acids. Germline CDR1 MDHEN, CDR2 SYDVKM. V lost 6 bases and J 5 bases, leaving 16 bases between the germline ends. DNA for the CDR3: TGTGCCAGCAGCTCCTCACAGGTGAGGGAGACCCAGTACTTC. Translating it yields CASSSSQVRETQYF.

This chain connects TRBV30 to TRBJ1-2; 8 bases align to TRBD1. The CDR3 is made up of 14 amino acids. Germline V CDR1 and CDR2: GTSNPN, SVGIG (reference sequence). With V trimmed by 2 bases and J by 8 bases, 10 bases remained unmatched. CDR3 amino acids: CAWSKRDRFSGYTF. Here the CDR3 DNA reads TGTGCCTGGAGTAAGAGGGACAGGTTCTCGGGCTACACCTTC.

The V gene is TRBV10-3, the J gene TRBJ1-2; TRBD1 matches at 7 bases. Germline lookup yields CDR1 ENHRY and CDR2 SYGVKD. V was clipped by 10 bases and J by 4 bases; unmatched bases: 9. The CDR3 contains 13 residues. DNA for the CDR3: TGTGCCACCGGAGGAGGGGGCAGCTATGGCTACACCTTC. Encoded protein: CATGGGGSYGYTF.

This clone was seen just once. The chain recombines TRBV7-3 with TRBJ2-1; 9 nucleotides align to TRBD2. This CDR3 spans 13 amino acids. The junction had 3 bases not matched to a gene; V was cut back by 5 bases and J by 7 bases. Germline CDR1 and CDR2: SGHTA and FQGTGA. This CDR3 reads CASSVSGSNEQFF. CDR3 bases: TGTGCCAGCAGCGTTAGCGGGAGTAATGAGCAGTTCTTC.

The chain uses TRBV6-5 and TRBJ1-1, with D unresolved. Germline V gene sequence: CDR1 MNHEY, CDR2 SVGAGI. V was cut by 8 bases and J by 4 bases, with 8 bases left in between. CDR3 length: 11 residues. Here the CDR3 DNA reads TGTGCCAGCCGCGATCGCACTGAAGCTTTCTTT. It specifies CASRDRTEAFF.

The rearrangement links TRBV7-3 to TRBJ2-7, with D perhaps TRBD2 (5 bases). The CDR3 covers 14 residues. Deletions cut 5 bases from V and 6 bases from J, with 17 bases between. Germline CDR1 is SGHTA and CDR2 is FQGTGA. The CDR3 sequence: CASSPSRAAGEQYF. The CDR3 bases are TGTGCCAGCAGCCCCTCGAGGGCTGCTGGCGAGCAGTACTTC. Supplemented by reference TRBV7-3 and TRBJ2-7, the full variable domain reads GAGVSQTPSNKVTEKGKYVELRCDPISGHTALYWYRQSLGQGPEFLIYFQGTGAADDSGLPNDRFFAVRPEGSVSTLKIQRTERGDSAVYLCASSPSRAAGEQYFGPGTRLTVT.

The V gene is TRBV28, the J gene TRBJ2-4; D possibly corresponds to TRBD1 (5 bases). The V gene's germline CDR1 is MDHEN and CDR2 SYDVKM. The CDR3 spans 13 residues. Between the trimmed V and J ends, which lost 6 bases and 6 bases, there was a span of 12 bases. CDR3 sequence (DNA): TGTGCCAGCAGACCCGGACAAATAAACATTCAGTACTTC. It encodes CASRPGQINIQYF.

V usage is TRBV11-3 and J usage is TRBJ2-2; 10 nucleotides line up with TRBD1. This CDR3 spans 15 amino acids. V trimming: 5 bases; J trimming: 4 bases; junction bases outside the gene matches: 4. Germline V gene data show CDR1 as SGHNT and CDR2 as YENEEA. The CDR3 coding sequence is TGTGCCAGCAGCGCGGGGACAGGGGTCACCGGGGAGCTGTTTTTT. Residues: CASSAGTGVTGELFF.

The chain employs TRBV5-5 and TRBJ2-7, with D perhaps TRBD1 (7 bases). Germline CDR1 SGHKS, CDR2 YYEKEE (reference sequence). This CDR3 region has 14 residues. Trimming shortened V by 4 bases and J by 2 bases, and 13 bases separated the two germline ends. DNA for the CDR3: TGTGCCAGCAGCGGCGGGACAGCAGCCTACGAGCAGTACTTC. Protein product: CASSGGTAAYEQYF.

The chain is built from TRBV5-4 and TRBJ1-2, with TRBD1 identical over 7 bases. The germline V gene has CDR1 SGHNT and CDR2 YYREEE (reference sequence). The CDR3 extends over 13 amino acids. The V and J ends lost 3 bases and 2 bases, in that order; junction bases with no gene match: 1. CDR3 nucleotides: TGTGCCAGCAGCTGGGGACAGAACTATGGCTACACCTTC. This encodes CASSWGQNYGYTF.

The J gene is TRBJ1-1, the V gene TRBV28, with 8 bases that match TRBD1. The junction had 4 bases not matched to a gene; V was cut back by 6 bases and J by 4 bases. This CDR3 contains 13 residues. From germline, CDR1 is MDHEN and CDR2 SYDVKM. CDR3 protein: CASRGQVGTEAFF. CDR3 nucleotide sequence: TGTGCCAGCAGGGGACAGGTGGGCACTGAAGCTTTCTTT.